These T cell receptor beta chains were read from a single sample in a study of shared clonotypes between healthy human individuals. Profiled with immunoSEQ multiplex PCR; TCRdb holds only in-frame clones, not every one. The sample lists approximately 640,000 clones; more than 70% were seen once. The sequenced sample was memory CD4+ T cells sorted from blood. All receptors come from a woman aged 25 to 39 in good health. Both conserved end residues are part of each CDR3. D genes are given only for firm matches. Only some rows state a clone size, as once, few, many or a class for expanded clones.

j_call: TRBJ2-2
v_call: TRBV14
clone_size: many
d_call: -
cdr3_aa: CASSQDRMGHGELFF
cdr3_nt: TGTGCCAGCAGCCAAGATCGTATGGGTCACGGGGAGCTGTTTTTT

j_call: TRBJ2-6
v_call: TRBV20-1
clone_size: -
d_call: -
cdr3_aa: CSLLEANVLTF
cdr3_nt: TGCAGCCTTCTGGAGGCCAACGTCCTGACTTTC

j_call: TRBJ1-5
v_call: TRBV30
clone_size: -
d_call: -
cdr3_aa: CAWSLRTVQPQHF
cdr3_nt: TGTGCCTGGAGTCTTAGGACAGTTCAGCCCCAGCATTTT

j_call: TRBJ2-2
v_call: TRBV28
clone_size: -
d_call: TRBD2
cdr3_aa: CASDSGRRYTGELFF
cdr3_nt: TGTGCCAGCGATAGCGGGAGAAGGTACACCGGGGAGCTGTTTTTT

j_call: TRBJ2-2
v_call: TRBV19
clone_size: few
d_call: -
cdr3_aa: CASSISGARRELFF
cdr3_nt: TGTGCCAGTAGTATTTCAGGGGCCAGAAGGGAGCTGTTTTTT

j_call: TRBJ2-7
v_call: TRBV7-2
clone_size: -
d_call: TRBD2
cdr3_aa: CASAGSGSYEQYF
cdr3_nt: TGTGCCAGCGCCGGTAGCGGGAGCTACGAGCAGTACTTC

j_call: TRBJ2-3
v_call: TRBV19
clone_size: -
d_call: -
cdr3_aa: CASSFSSSTDTQYF
cdr3_nt: TGTGCCAGTAGTTTTAGCAGTAGCACAGATACGCAGTATTTT

j_call: TRBJ1-2
v_call: TRBV10-3
clone_size: -
d_call: -
cdr3_aa: CAISESTGGRGYTF
cdr3_nt: TGTGCCATCAGTGAGTCAACGGGAGGTAGAGGCTACACCTTC

j_call: TRBJ2-7
v_call: TRBV11-2
clone_size: -
d_call: -
cdr3_aa: CASSLEGKAYEQYF
cdr3_nt: TGTGCCAGCAGCTTAGAAGGGAAGGCCTACGAGCAGTACTTC

j_call: TRBJ1-2
v_call: TRBV13
clone_size: -
d_call: -
cdr3_aa: CASSLGTGLYGYTF
cdr3_nt: TGTGCCAGCAGCTTAGGGACAGGACTCTATGGCTACACCTTC

j_call: TRBJ1-4
v_call: TRBV11-2
clone_size: few
d_call: TRBD1
cdr3_aa: CASRSLQGARLFF
cdr3_nt: TGTGCCAGCAGGAGCCTCCAGGGGGCGAGACTGTTTTTT

j_call: TRBJ2-1
v_call: TRBV29-1
clone_size: -
d_call: -
cdr3_aa: CSVERLSYNEQFF
cdr3_nt: TGCAGCGTTGAAAGGCTCTCCTACAATGAGCAGTTCTTC

j_call: TRBJ1-2
v_call: TRBV10-2
clone_size: once
d_call: TRBD1
cdr3_aa: CASSGRRGQGVFGYTF
cdr3_nt: TGCGCCAGCAGTGGGCGTCGAGGACAGGGTGTTTTCGGCTACACCTTC

j_call: TRBJ2-3
v_call: TRBV19
clone_size: -
d_call: -
cdr3_aa: CASRSGPGDPQYF
cdr3_nt: TGTGCCAGTAGGTCAGGGCCTGGAGATCCGCAGTATTTT

j_call: TRBJ2-7
v_call: TRBV2
clone_size: -
d_call: -
cdr3_aa: CASSGRGAYEQYF
cdr3_nt: TGTGCCAGCTCCGGTAGGGGAGCCTACGAGCAGTACTTC

j_call: TRBJ1-1
v_call: TRBV19
clone_size: few
d_call: TRBD1
cdr3_aa: CASRSQGATEAFF
cdr3_nt: TGTGCCAGTAGGTCACAGGGGGCGACTGAAGCTTTCTTT

j_call: TRBJ2-7
v_call: TRBV6-1
clone_size: -
d_call: TRBD2
cdr3_aa: CASSGLAGGPHEQYF
cdr3_nt: TGTGCCAGCAGTGGACTAGCGGGAGGGCCACACGAGCAGTACTTC

j_call: TRBJ1-5
v_call: TRBV2
clone_size: -
d_call: -
cdr3_aa: CASTERPGNQPQHF
cdr3_nt: TGTGCCAGCACTGAGCGCCCTGGCAATCAGCCCCAGCATTTT

j_call: TRBJ2-2
v_call: TRBV7-9
clone_size: few
d_call: -
cdr3_aa: CASSFQGRLFF
cdr3_nt: TGTGCCAGCAGCTTCCAGGGTAGGCTGTTTTTT

j_call: TRBJ2-3
v_call: TRBV27
clone_size: -
d_call: -
cdr3_aa: CATQGSLGTDTQYF
cdr3_nt: TGTGCCACCCAGGGGTCCCTCGGCACAGATACGCAGTATTTT

j_call: TRBJ2-7
v_call: TRBV25-1
clone_size: -
d_call: TRBD2
cdr3_aa: CASSEQTSGRVNEQYF
cdr3_nt: TGTGCCAGCAGTGAACAAACTAGCGGGAGAGTCAACGAGCAGTACTTC

j_call: TRBJ1-2
v_call: TRBV2
clone_size: -
d_call: -
cdr3_aa: CASSEVYSLINYGYTF
cdr3_nt: TGTGCCAGCAGTGAAGTATACAGCCTCATTAACTATGGCTACACCTTC

j_call: TRBJ1-2
v_call: TRBV6-5
clone_size: -
d_call: -
cdr3_aa: CASTPWGSQDGYTF
cdr3_nt: TGTGCCAGCACCCCTTGGGGTTCACAGGATGGCTACACCTTC

j_call: TRBJ1-2
v_call: TRBV11-2
clone_size: -
d_call: -
cdr3_aa: CASSQQTRMGINYGYTF
cdr3_nt: TGTGCCAGCAGCCAACAGACCCGTATGGGCATCAACTATGGCTACACCTTC

j_call: TRBJ2-1
v_call: TRBV7-9
clone_size: -
d_call: -
cdr3_aa: CASGGTGNEQFF
cdr3_nt: TGTGCCAGCGGGGGGACCGGGAATGAGCAGTTCTTC

j_call: TRBJ2-7
v_call: TRBV11-2
clone_size: -
d_call: TRBD2
cdr3_aa: CASSSIQREAHEQYF
cdr3_nt: TGTGCCAGCAGCTCTATCCAGCGGGAGGCCCACGAGCAGTACTTC

j_call: TRBJ1-2
v_call: TRBV23-1
clone_size: -
d_call: -
cdr3_aa: CASSQSLRTYGYTF
cdr3_nt: TGCGCCAGCAGTCAATCGCTAAGGACCTATGGCTACACCTTC

j_call: TRBJ1-5
v_call: TRBV30
clone_size: -
d_call: -
cdr3_aa: CAWSVGGNSNQPQHF
cdr3_nt: TGTGCCTGGAGTGTTGGGGGGAATAGCAATCAGCCCCAGCATTTT

j_call: TRBJ2-3
v_call: TRBV19
clone_size: -
d_call: TRBD2
cdr3_aa: CASSIDSGGVEDTQYF
cdr3_nt: TGTGCCAGTAGTATAGATTCGGGGGGAGTGGAAGATACGCAGTATTTT

j_call: TRBJ2-1
v_call: TRBV6-6
clone_size: -
d_call: TRBD1
cdr3_aa: CASSPLDRGRNEQFF
cdr3_nt: TGTGCCAGCAGTCCTCTAGACAGGGGGAGGAATGAGCAGTTCTTC

j_call: TRBJ2-2
v_call: TRBV11-2
clone_size: -
d_call: -
cdr3_aa: CASSLAARGWTGELFF
cdr3_nt: TGTGCCAGCAGCTTAGCCGCCCGGGGTTGGACCGGGGAGCTGTTTTTT

j_call: TRBJ2-2
v_call: TRBV6-4
clone_size: -
d_call: TRBD2
cdr3_aa: CASSPLAGGDTGELFF
cdr3_nt: TGTGCCAGCAGCCCTCTAGCGGGAGGGGACACCGGGGAGCTGTTTTTT

j_call: TRBJ1-3
v_call: TRBV11-2
clone_size: -
d_call: -
cdr3_aa: CASSSPKEGNTIYF
cdr3_nt: TGTGCCAGCAGCTCTCCTAAGGAGGGAAACACCATATATTTT

j_call: TRBJ2-4
v_call: TRBV4-2
clone_size: -
d_call: TRBD2
cdr3_aa: CASSQTLAGVYIQYF
cdr3_nt: TGTGCCAGCAGCCAAACACTAGCGGGAGTGTACATTCAGTACTTC

j_call: TRBJ2-5
v_call: TRBV14
clone_size: -
d_call: TRBD2
cdr3_aa: CASSLRTSGEQYF
cdr3_nt: TGTGCCAGCAGCCTTCGGACTAGTGGGGAGCAGTACTTC